The sequence of this TCR beta chain was determined in a study of blood T cell repertoires in COVID-19. The CDR3 loop spans 13 amino acids. Trimming took off 5 bases at V and 3 bases at J, with 8 bases between the two ends. The germline gives CDR1 MNHEY, CDR2 SVGAGI. TCRdb's table, derived via immunoSEQ multiplex PCR, lists solely in-frame clones and lacks some. The sample holds some 330,000 clones; about 90% are singletons and the top ten take 1.8%. The material sequenced was peripheral blood. This sequence joins TRBV6-5 and TRBJ1-5; D is perhaps TRBD1 (5 bases). The clonotype was recovered from a woman aged 25 to 39 with COVID-19, enrolled during active disease. The CDR3 here is CASSKGLNQPQHF. CDR3 DNA sequence: TGTGCCAGCAGTAAGGGACTCAATCAGCCCCAGCATTTT.